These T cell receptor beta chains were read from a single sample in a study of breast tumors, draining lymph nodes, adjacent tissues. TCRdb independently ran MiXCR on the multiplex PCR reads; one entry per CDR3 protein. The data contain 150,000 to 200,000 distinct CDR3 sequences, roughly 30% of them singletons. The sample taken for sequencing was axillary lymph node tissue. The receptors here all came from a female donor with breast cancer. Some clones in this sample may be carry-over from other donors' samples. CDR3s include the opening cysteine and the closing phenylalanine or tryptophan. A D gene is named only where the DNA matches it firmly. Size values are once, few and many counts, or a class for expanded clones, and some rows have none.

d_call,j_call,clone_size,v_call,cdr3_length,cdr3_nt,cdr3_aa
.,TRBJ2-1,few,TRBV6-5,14,TGTGCCAGCAGGAGGGGTAGCTCCTACAATGAGCAGTTCTTC,CASRRGSSYNEQFF
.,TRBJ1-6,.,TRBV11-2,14,TGTGCCAGCAGCTTAGCGGGCGGGACGTCACCCCTCCACTTT,CASSLAGGTSPLHF
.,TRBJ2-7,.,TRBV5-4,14,TGTGCCGGCAGCTTCGAGGACGCACCCTACGAGCAGTACTTC,CAGSFEDAPYEQYF
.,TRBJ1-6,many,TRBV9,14,TGTGCCAGCAGCGCCCGGGACAATAATTCACCCCTCCACTTT,CASSARDNNSPLHF
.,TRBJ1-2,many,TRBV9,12,TGTGCCAGCAGCGCCCCAGAACATGGCTACACCTTC,CASSAPEHGYTF
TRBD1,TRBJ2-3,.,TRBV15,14,TGTGCCACCAGCGAGGGACAGTTAACAGATACGCAGTATTTT,CATSEGQLTDTQYF
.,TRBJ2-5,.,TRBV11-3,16,TGTGCCAGCAGCTTAACGGGGACGGCACAAGAAGAGACCCAGTACTTC,CASSLTGTAQEETQYF
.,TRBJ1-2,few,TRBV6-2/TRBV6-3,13,TGTGCCAGCAGCTTCCCAGGGTTCTATGGCTACACCTTC,CASSFPGFYGYTF
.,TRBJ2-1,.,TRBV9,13,TGTGCCAGCAGCTCCGACCAGTCGGTTGAGCAGTTCTTC,CASSSDQSVEQFF
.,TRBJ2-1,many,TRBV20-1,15,TGCAGTGTGTGCCGAGAAGCCTACGTTATAGATGAGCAGTTCTTC,CSVCREAYVIDEQFF
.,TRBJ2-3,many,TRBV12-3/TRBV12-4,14,TGTGCCAGCAGTTTTGCGGGACGGACAGATACGCAGTATTTT,CASSFAGRTDTQYF
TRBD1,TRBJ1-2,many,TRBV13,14,TGTGCCAGCAGCCCCGGACAGGCCCTATATGGCTACACCTTC,CASSPGQALYGYTF
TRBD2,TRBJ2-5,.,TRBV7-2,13,TGTGCCAGCAGCACGGGACTAGCGGCCGACCAGTACTTC,CASSTGLAADQYF
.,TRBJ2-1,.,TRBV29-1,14,TGCAGCGTTGTATCCGGGGGCTCCTACAATGAGCAGTTCTTC,CSVVSGGSYNEQFF
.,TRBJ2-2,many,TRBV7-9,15,TGTGCCAGCAGCTTACGACAGGCGAACACCGGGGAGCTGTTTTTT,CASSLRQANTGELFF
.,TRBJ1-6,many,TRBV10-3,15,TGTGCCATCAGTGACAGGGACGGATATAATTCACCCCTCCACTTT,CAISDRDGYNSPLHF
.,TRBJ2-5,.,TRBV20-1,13,TGCAGTGCTAGTGATACAGGGTGGGAGACCCAGTACTTC,CSASDTGWETQYF
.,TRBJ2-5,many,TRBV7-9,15,TGTGCCAGCAGCTTAGGGGTCATCCCCCAAGAGACCCAGTACTTC,CASSLGVIPQETQYF
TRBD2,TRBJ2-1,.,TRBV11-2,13,TGTGCCAGCTCTTGGTCGGGGGGGGCTGAGCAGTTCTTC,CASSWSGGAEQFF
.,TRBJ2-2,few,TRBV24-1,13,TGTGCCACCAGTGATTTTGTCACCGGGGAGCTGTTTTTT,CATSDFVTGELFF
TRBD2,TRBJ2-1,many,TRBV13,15,TGTGCCAGCAGCTCGGGACTAGCGGACTACAATGAGCAGTTCTTC,CASSSGLADYNEQFF
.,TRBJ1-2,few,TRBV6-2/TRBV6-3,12,TGTGCCAGCAGTCACCCTAACTATGGCTACACCTTC,CASSHPNYGYTF
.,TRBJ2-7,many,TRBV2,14,TGTGCCAGCAGTAGAAGCTTGGGGCTGGGCGAGCAGTACTTC,CASSRSLGLGEQYF